These 7 T cell receptor beta chains came from one sample sequenced in a study of CD8 T cells in ankylosing spondylitis. TCRdb redid the calling of the 5' RACE reads with MiXCR, one entry per CDR3 protein. The sample yields roughly 160,000 distinct CDR3 sequences, 11% seen once. Sequenced material: blood, either unsorted or a sorted T cell fraction (not recorded which). The receptors were sampled from a male donor with ankylosing spondylitis or in good health (not recorded which).

In this sample, this clonotype turned up many times. This chain connects TRBV20-1 to TRBJ2-7, with D possibly being TRBD2 (6 bases). Germline V gene lookup returns CDR1 DFQATT and CDR2 SNEGSKA (reference sequence). Trimming removed 1 base at V and 0 bases at J, with 10 bases between. The CDR3 is made up of 14 amino acids. CDR3 loop: CSARGLVSSYEQYF. DNA of the CDR3: TGCAGTGCTAGAGGACTAGTAAGCTCCTACGAGCAGTACTTC.

A note on this clonotype: Its ends do not fully match the called genes, so a read error is possible. This chain joins TRBV10-3 and TRBJ1-5, with D unclear. Germline CDR1 reads ENHRY; CDR2 reads SYGVKD. The CDR3 has 14 residues. The CDR3 region has the DNA TGTGCCCTCAGTGAAGGTTTGGGGAATCAGCCCCAGCATTTT. Amino acid sequence: CALSEGLGNQPQHF.

In this sample, this clonotype turned up many times. The chain joins TRBV28 to TRBJ1-1; D is undetermined. Trimming shortened V by 6 bases and J by 1 base, and 9 bases separated the two germline ends. CDR1 is MDHEN, CDR2 SYDVKM, per germline. This CDR3 region has 13 residues. CDR3 coding DNA: TGTGCCAGCAGCTATAACACGAACACTGAAGCTTTCTTT. Translated: CASSYNTNTEAFF.

This clonotype has at least ten counts. The J gene is TRBJ1-1, the V gene TRBV12-3 or TRBV12-4; 11 bases line up with TRBD1. V shed 6 bases, J shed 5 bases, and the junction held 14 bases outside the gene matches. This CDR3 is 17 amino acids long. The CDR3 DNA reads TGTGCCAGCAGACCTGACCCGGGACAGGGGGAAAGTACTGAAGCTTTCTTT. Translating gives CASRPDPGQGESTEAFF.

This clonotype was picked up many times. The chain links TRBV6-5 to TRBJ2-3, with D perhaps matching TRBD1 or TRBD2 (6 bases each). The CDR3 consists of 16 residues. Germline CDR1 MNHEY, CDR2 SVGAGI. V shed 2 bases and J shed 1 base, with 13 bases lying between them. The CDR3 DNA is TGTGCCAGCAGTTACCTGGGGGGCCTCCGCACAGATACGCAGTATTTT. Its protein is CASSYLGGLRTDTQYF.

The CDR3 nucleotides read TGTGCCAGCAGCCCCGAGGGCCTCTCCTACAATGAGCAGTTCTTC. It is translated as CASSPEGLSYNEQFF. The J gene is TRBJ2-1, the V gene TRBV11-2; TRBD2 is a possible D gene (5 bases). The V gene lost 5 bases and the J gene lost 0 bases, with 11 bases spanning the gap. The CDR3 contains 15 residues. From germline, CDR1 is SGHAT and CDR2 FQNNGV.

This clonotype was observed a handful of times. The chain carries TRBV5-1 and TRBJ2-1, with a weak D call TRBD2 (6 bases). Germline loops: CDR1 SGHRS, CDR2 YFSETQ. The CDR3 runs 14 residues. With 2 bases removed from V and 15 bases from J, the gap between germline ends came to 21 bases. CDR3 sequence: CASSLTASASDGFF. Here the CDR3 DNA reads TGCGCCAGCAGCTTAACGGCTAGCGCTTCGGACGGGTTCTTC.